The clone carrying this T cell receptor (beta chain) was observed a handful of times. Its matching antigen is unknown. The sample belongs to a study of Tregs in tolerant kidney transplant recipients. Study context: A roughly three-day belatacept mixed lymphocyte reaction, sometimes plus 5-day graft donor restimulation, preceded CD4+CD25+CD127- sorting. Antibodies separated recipient from donor cells.

The CDR3 extends over 15 amino acids. V lost 4 bases, J lost 1 base, and 13 bases lay in between. In germline, CDR1 is SGHAT, CDR2 FQDESV (reference sequence). Libraries were prepared by immunoSEQ multiplex PCR; TCRdb keeps only in-frame clonotypes and omits some of them. In the table there are about 2,400 clones, roughly 43% of which are singletons. Sample: Tregs from blood cultured with allogeneic cells. The chain couples TRBV11-1 to TRBJ1-1; D not resolved. The sequence was obtained from a human donor in good health. CDR3 coding DNA: TGTGCCAGCAGCTCCCTTCGGGCCCCGAACACTGAAGCTTTCTTT. This sequence encodes CASSSLRAPNTEAFF.